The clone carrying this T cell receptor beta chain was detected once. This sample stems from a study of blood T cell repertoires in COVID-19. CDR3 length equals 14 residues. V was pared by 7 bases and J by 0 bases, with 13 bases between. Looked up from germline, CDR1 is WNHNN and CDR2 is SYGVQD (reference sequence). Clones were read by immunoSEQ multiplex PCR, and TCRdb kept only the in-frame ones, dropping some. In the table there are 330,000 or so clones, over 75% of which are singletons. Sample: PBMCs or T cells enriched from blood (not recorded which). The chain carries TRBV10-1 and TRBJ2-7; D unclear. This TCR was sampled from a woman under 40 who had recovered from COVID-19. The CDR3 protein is CASIGILSSYEQYF. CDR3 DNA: TGCGCCAGCATCGGTATCTTGAGCTCCTACGAGCAGTACTTC.